This passage covers 25 T cell receptor beta chains from one sample sequenced in a study of cytomegalovirus exposure and HLA in healthy donors. PCR amplification relied on 60 Vbeta primers (plus 13 Jbeta primers). Produced via immunoSEQ multiplex PCR; TCRdb's table is partial and in-frame only. The table lists some 190,000 clones, 70% to 80% of them singletons. The sample comprised PBMCs. The receptors were sampled from a woman in her 50s in good health and CMV-seronegative.

The chain joins TRBV4-1 to TRBJ1-2, with TRBD1 as a possible D gene (6 bases). V was shortened by 0 bases and J by 4 bases, with 24 bases between the two germline ends. Germline loops: CDR1 MGHRA, CDR2 YSYEKL. The CDR3 is made up of 19 amino acids. The CDR3, as DNA: TGCGCCAGCAGCCAAGAAGGGTTCGGAGACAGGCACCCTTTCTATGGCTACACCTTC. Its protein is CASSQEGFGDRHPFYGYTF.

The chain links TRBV28 to TRBJ2-7; the match to TRBD2 covers 9 bases. The CDR3 totals 15 residues. Germline V gene data show CDR1 as MDHEN and CDR2 as SYDVKM. Unmatched junction bases numbered 6, after V lost 5 bases and J lost 1 base. The CDR3 reads CASSAGGAGSYEQYF. The CDR3 DNA reads TGTGCCAGCAGTGCGGGGGGGGCGGGTTCCTACGAGCAGTACTTC. The complete variable domain, with remaining parts taken from reference TRBV28 and TRBJ2-7, reads DVKVTQSSRYLVKRTGEKVFLECVQDMDHENMFWYRQDPGLGLRLIYFSYDVKMKEKGDIPEGYSVSREKKERFSLILESASTNQTSMYLCASSAGGAGSYEQYFGPGTRLTVT.

The chain has TRBV2 and TRBJ1-5; D may be TRBD1 (6 bases). Trimming shortened V by 6 bases and J by 0 bases, and 18 bases separated the two germline ends. The CDR3 runs to 17 residues. In germline, CDR1 is SNHLY, CDR2 FYNNEI. CDR3: CASRRGGPSDSNQPQHF. For the CDR3, the DNA is TGTGCCAGCAGACGGGGGGGGCCGTCGGATAGCAATCAGCCCCAGCATTTT.

The rearrangement joins TRBV29-1 to TRBJ2-1; 7 bases fit TRBD1. CDR1 is SQVTM, CDR2 ANQGSEA, per germline. Germline trimming cut 6 bases from V and 7 bases from J; bases unmatched to any gene: 9. CDR3 length: 13 residues. CDR3 in amino acids: CSVGTVGRNEQFF. CDR3 DNA: TGCAGCGTAGGGACAGTAGGCCGGAATGAGCAGTTCTTC.

This chain joins TRBV2 and TRBJ1-1; D not resolved. Germline-derived CDR1 and CDR2 are SNHLY and FYNNEI. Deletions cut 10 bases from V and 3 bases from J, with 12 bases between. There are 12 residues in the CDR3. CDR3 sequence: CANGDPDTEAFF. CDR3 nucleotides: TGTGCCAACGGGGATCCCGACACTGAAGCTTTCTTT.

The gene calls are TRBV28 and TRBJ1-5; possibly TRBD1 for D (5 bases). The CDR3 consists of 13 residues. The germline V gene encodes CDR1 MDHEN and CDR2 SYDVKM. V lost 7 bases and J 4 bases, leaving 11 bases between the germline ends. The CDR3 loop is CASKSGGNQPQHF. CDR3 sequence (DNA): TGTGCCAGCAAATCGGGGGGTAATCAGCCCCAGCATTTT.

This clone was recorded once. The chain employs TRBV6-5 and TRBJ2-7; TRBD1 matches 9 bases. CDR3 length: 16 amino acids. Germline CDR1 MNHEY, CDR2 SVGAGI. V lost 0 bases and J lost 3; bases outside the gene matches: 6. CDR3 amino acids: CASSYSPGQGNYEQYF. The CDR3 region has the DNA TGTGCCAGCAGTTACTCCCCGGGACAGGGCAACTACGAGCAGTACTTC.

The rearrangement uses TRBV19 and TRBJ1-1; D might be TRBD1 (5 bases). Germline loops: CDR1 LNHDA, CDR2 SQIVND (reference sequence). Trimming pared 6 bases from V and 4 bases from J, leaving 12 bases between. This CDR3 spans 13 amino acids. In DNA, the CDR3 is TGTGCCAGTAGGCCTAGGGGCGCCACTGAAGCTTTCTTT. It encodes CASRPRGATEAFF.

This clone was detected only a few times. The chain recombines TRBV5-1 with TRBJ1-1, with TRBD1 identical over 12 bases. V was clipped by 4 bases and J by 0 bases; unmatched bases: 10. CDR3 size: 18 residues. The germline V gene has CDR1 SGHRS and CDR2 YFSETQ. CDR3 sequence reads: CASSRLGTGGRMNTEAFF. CDR3 nucleotides: TGCGCCAGCAGCCGTCTTGGGACAGGGGGCCGGATGAACACTGAAGCTTTCTTT.

The V and J genes are TRBV4-3 and TRBJ1-1, with a weak D call TRBD1 (6 bases). Trimming cost V 0 bases and J 4 bases, with 6 bases left between them. The CDR3 consists of 13 residues. CDR1 and CDR2 (germline): LGHNA, YSLEER. The CDR3 region has the DNA TGCGCCAGCAGCCAAGAGACAGGCACTGAAGCTTTCTTT. Amino acids: CASSQETGTEAFF.

The chain combines TRBV19 with TRBJ2-1; 7 nucleotides match TRBD2. Trimming cost V 6 bases and J 6 bases; bases outside gene matches: 8. CDR3 length: 14 amino acids. CDR1 and CDR2 (germline): LNHDA, SQIVND (reference sequence). The CDR3 DNA reads TGTGCCAGTAGGCCCCCGGGGGGTTTCAATGAGCAGTTCTTC. Amino acids: CASRPPGGFNEQFF.

The chain couples TRBV19 to TRBJ2-7, with TRBD2 identical over 8 bases. Germline trimming cut 4 bases from V and 4 bases from J; bases unmatched to any gene: 6. This CDR3 is 14 amino acids long. The germline V gene encodes CDR1 LNHDA and CDR2 SQIVND (reference sequence). CDR3 loop: CASSSGLAKYEQYF. Here the CDR3 DNA reads TGTGCCAGTAGTAGTGGACTAGCAAAATACGAGCAGTACTTC.

The gene calls are TRBV10-3 and TRBJ2-5; possible D gene TRBD1, 6 bases. The J call may not be correct, given that the DNA end is closer to TRBJ2-7. Germline V gene data show CDR1 as ENHRY and CDR2 as SYGVKD. CDR3 length: 15 residues. The CDR3 sequence: CAIRTLGQTSYEQYF. The CDR3 DNA sequence: TGTGCCATCAGAACATTAGGACAGACCTCCTACGAGCAGTACTTC.

The chain joins TRBV29-1 to TRBJ2-3; 12 bases map to TRBD2. This CDR3 contains 14 residues. Germline values: CDR1 SQVTM, CDR2 ANQGSEA. With V trimmed by 4 bases and J by 4 bases, 3 bases remained unmatched. The CDR3 nucleotides read TGCAGCGTTGCTAGCGGGGGGGTCGCAGATACGCAGTATTTT. It yields the protein CSVASGGVADTQYF.

This rearrangement joins TRBV5-1 to TRBJ2-6; a possible D gene is TRBD2 (5 bases). CDR1 and CDR2 from the germline V gene are SGHRS and YFSETQ. CDR3 length: 15 residues. V lost 4 bases and J lost 2, with 10 bases in between. CDR3 in DNA: TGCGCCAGCAGCACCCGGGGAGCTGGGGCCAACGTCCTGACTTTC. Its protein product is CASSTRGAGANVLTF.

The chain carries TRBV5-5 and TRBJ2-3, with D maybe TRBD2 (7 bases). In germline, CDR1 is SGHKS, CDR2 YYEKEE (reference sequence). The V end was cut by 4 bases, the J end by 1 base, with 16 bases between. The CDR3 covers 16 residues. CDR3 DNA sequence: TGTGCCAGCAGCCCGAGGGGGGGGCTAGGCACAGATACGCAGTATTTT. The encoded protein is CASSPRGGLGTDTQYF.

In this sample, this clone turned up a few times. The V and J genes are TRBV28 and TRBJ1-5; D gene uncertain. The CDR3 covers 15 residues. Between the trimmed V and J ends, which lost 7 bases and 2 bases, there was a span of 15 bases. Germline CDR1 reads MDHEN; CDR2 reads SYDVKM. The DNA of the CDR3 is TGTGCCAGCACCACCATCCGGGGAGGCAATCAGCCCCAGCATTTT. Translation gives CASTTIRGGNQPQHF.

The V gene is TRBV5-1, the J gene TRBJ1-1; 7 bases align to TRBD1. The CDR3 loop spans 16 amino acids. J lost 0 bases, V lost 3 bases, and 8 bases had no gene match. Per germline, CDR1 SGHRS and CDR2 YFSETQ. The CDR3 protein is CASSSPRQGMNTEAFF. CDR3 bases: TGCGCCAGCAGCTCACCGAGACAGGGAATGAACACTGAAGCTTTCTTT.

The gene calls are TRBV9 and TRBJ1-1, with D possibly TRBD1 on 6 matching bases. The CDR3 extends over 14 amino acids. Germline V gene data show CDR1 as SGDLS and CDR2 as YYNGEE. V lost 2 bases, J lost 6 bases, and 14 bases lay in between. CDR3 bases: TGTGCCAGCAGCGTCCAGGGGTTAGTATCTGAAGCTTTCTTT. Translation gives CASSVQGLVSEAFF.

The chain couples TRBV6-1 to TRBJ2-7; D ambiguous. Germline values: CDR1 MNHNS, CDR2 SASEGT. This CDR3 is 12 amino acids long. Trimming stripped 6 bases from V and 7 bases from J, with 13 bases between. Here the CDR3 reads CASRSRSREQYF. The CDR3 DNA follows: TGTGCCAGCAGGTCCCGCAGCAGGGAGCAGTACTTC.

V usage is TRBV28 and J usage is TRBJ1-5; the match to TRBD1 covers 7 bases. The CDR3 runs 15 residues. V lost 1 base, J lost 3 bases, and 3 bases stayed unmatched. Germline lookup yields CDR1 MDHEN and CDR2 SYDVKM. CDR3 nucleotides: TGTGCCAGCAGTTTATTGGACAGGATCAATCAGCCCCAGCATTTT. It specifies CASSLLDRINQPQHF.

The rearrangement uses TRBV5-1 and TRBJ2-5, with D perhaps TRBD1 (6 bases). Germline CDR1 and CDR2: SGHRS and YFSETQ. The CDR3 spans 12 residues. V lost 5 bases and J 5 bases, leaving 10 bases between the germline ends. This CDR3 is CASRTGLETQYF. CDR3 sequence (DNA): TGCGCCAGCAGGACAGGACTGGAGACCCAGTACTTC.

This clone was observed a few times. V usage is TRBV7-3 and J usage is TRBJ2-1, with TRBD1 as a possible D gene (6 bases). In germline, CDR1 is SGHTA, CDR2 FQGTGA. The CDR3 length is 15 residues. V was trimmed by 4 bases and J by 4 bases, leaving 14 bases between them. CDR3 residues: CASSYSSTGYNEQFF. The DNA of the CDR3 is TGTGCCAGCAGCTATTCGAGTACAGGGTACAATGAGCAGTTCTTC. Full variable domain (rest looked up from reference TRBV7-3 and TRBJ2-1): GAGVSQTPSNKVTEKGKYVELRCDPISGHTALYWYRQSLGQGPEFLIYFQGTGAADDSGLPNDRFFAVRPEGSVSTLKIQRTERGDSAVYLCASSYSSTGYNEQFFGPGTRLTVL.

V gene TRBV2 combines with J gene TRBJ2-5, with TRBD2 matching 8 bases. Germline CDR1 reads SNHLY; CDR2 reads FYNNEI. The CDR3 is 14 amino acids. Losses at the gene ends were 7 bases for V and 1 base for J; bases not matched to a gene: 5. The CDR3 reads CASKERETQETQYF. CDR3 bases: TGTGCCAGCAAAGAGCGGGAGACCCAAGAGACCCAGTACTTC.

Written as DNA, the CDR3 is TGTGCCAGCTCACCACAGGGGTTCACTGAAGCTTTCTTT. It encodes CASSPQGFTEAFF. The genes are TRBV18 and TRBJ1-1; a weak D match, TRBD1 (5 bases). The V end was cut by 1 base, the J end by 4 bases, with 7 bases between. Looked up from germline, CDR1 is KGHSH and CDR2 is LQKENI. CDR3 length: 13 amino acids.